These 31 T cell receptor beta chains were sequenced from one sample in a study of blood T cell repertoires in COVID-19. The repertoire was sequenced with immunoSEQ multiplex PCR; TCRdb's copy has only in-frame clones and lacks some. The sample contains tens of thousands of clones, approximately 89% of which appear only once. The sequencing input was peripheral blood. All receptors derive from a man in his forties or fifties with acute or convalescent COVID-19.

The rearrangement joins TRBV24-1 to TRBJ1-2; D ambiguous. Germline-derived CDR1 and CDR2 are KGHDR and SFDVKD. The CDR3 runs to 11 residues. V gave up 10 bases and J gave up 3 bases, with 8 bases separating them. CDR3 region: CATSGDYGYTF. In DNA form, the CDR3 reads TGTGCCACGTCCGGGGACTATGGCTACACCTTC.

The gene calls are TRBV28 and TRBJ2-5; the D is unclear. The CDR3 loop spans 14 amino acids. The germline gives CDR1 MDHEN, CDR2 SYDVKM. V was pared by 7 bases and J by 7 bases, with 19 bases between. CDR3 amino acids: CASTRPTAGTTQYF. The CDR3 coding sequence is TGTGCCAGCACCAGGCCTACCGCCGGAACGACCCAGTACTTC.

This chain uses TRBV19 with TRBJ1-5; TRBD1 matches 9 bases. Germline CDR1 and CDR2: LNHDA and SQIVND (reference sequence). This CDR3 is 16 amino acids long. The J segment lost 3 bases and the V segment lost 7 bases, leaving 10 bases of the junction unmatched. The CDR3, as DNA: TGTGCCAGTACCCTTTTTGGGACAGGGTACAATCAGCCCCAGCATTTT. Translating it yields CASTLFGTGYNQPQHF. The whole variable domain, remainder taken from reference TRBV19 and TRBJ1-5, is DGGITQSPKYLFRKEGQNVTLSCEQNLNHDAMYWYRQDPGQGLRLIYYSQIVNDFQKGDIAEGYSVSREKKESFPLTVTSAQKNPTAFYLCASTLFGTGYNQPQHFGDGTRLSIL.

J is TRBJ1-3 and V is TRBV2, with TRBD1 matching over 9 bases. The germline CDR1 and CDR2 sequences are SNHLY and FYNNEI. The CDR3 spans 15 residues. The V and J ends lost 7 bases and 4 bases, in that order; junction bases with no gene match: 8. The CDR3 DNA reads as TGTGCCAGCATGAGCCCGGACAGGGGAGGAAACACCATATATTTT. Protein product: CASMSPDRGGNTIYF. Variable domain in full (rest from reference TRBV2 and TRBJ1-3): EPEVTQTPSHQVTQMGQEVILRCVPISNHLYFYWYRQILGQKVEFLVSFYNNEISEKSEIFDDQFSVERPDGSNFTLKIRSTKLEDSAMYFCASMSPDRGGNTIYFGEGSWLTVV.

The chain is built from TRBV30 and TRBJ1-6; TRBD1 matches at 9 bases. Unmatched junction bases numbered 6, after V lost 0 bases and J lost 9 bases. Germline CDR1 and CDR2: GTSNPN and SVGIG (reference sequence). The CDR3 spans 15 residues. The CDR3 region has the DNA TGTGCCTGGAGTGTACTCCAGACAGGGGGTTCACCCCTCCACTTT. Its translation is CAWSVLQTGGSPLHF.

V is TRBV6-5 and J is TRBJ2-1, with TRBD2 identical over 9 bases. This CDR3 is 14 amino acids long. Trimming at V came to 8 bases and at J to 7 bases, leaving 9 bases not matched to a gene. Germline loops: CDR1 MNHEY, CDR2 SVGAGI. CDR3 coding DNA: TGTGCCAGCTCCGTAATAGCGGGAGTAAATGAGCAGTTCTTC. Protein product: CASSVIAGVNEQFF.

The CDR3, as DNA: TGTGCCAGCAGTTTAAAACTAAACTATGGCTACACCTTC. Its translation is CASSLKLNYGYTF. The V gene is TRBV28, the J gene TRBJ1-2; D gene ambiguous. CDR1 and CDR2 (germline): MDHEN, SYDVKM. The V and J ends lost 2 bases and 2 bases respectively, with 6 bases between them. The CDR3 has 13 amino acids.

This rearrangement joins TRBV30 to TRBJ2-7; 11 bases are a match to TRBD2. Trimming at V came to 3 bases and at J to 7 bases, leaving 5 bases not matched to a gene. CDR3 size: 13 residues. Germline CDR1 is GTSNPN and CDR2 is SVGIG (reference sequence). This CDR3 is CAWSTSGSGEQYF. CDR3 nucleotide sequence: TGTGCCTGGAGCACTAGCGGGAGTGGTGAGCAGTACTTC. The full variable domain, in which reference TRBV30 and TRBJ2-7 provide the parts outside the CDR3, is SQTIHQWPATLVQPVGSPLSLECTVEGTSNPNLYWYRQAAGRGLQLLFYSVGIGQISSEVPQNLSASRPQDRQFILSSKKLLLSDSGFYLCAWSTSGSGEQYFGPGTRLTVT.

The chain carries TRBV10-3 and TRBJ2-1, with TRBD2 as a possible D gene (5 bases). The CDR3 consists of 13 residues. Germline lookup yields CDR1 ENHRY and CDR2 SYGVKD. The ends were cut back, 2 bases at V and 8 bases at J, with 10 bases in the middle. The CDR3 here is CAISEASRDEQFF. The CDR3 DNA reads TGTGCCATCAGTGAGGCTAGCCGCGATGAGCAGTTCTTC.

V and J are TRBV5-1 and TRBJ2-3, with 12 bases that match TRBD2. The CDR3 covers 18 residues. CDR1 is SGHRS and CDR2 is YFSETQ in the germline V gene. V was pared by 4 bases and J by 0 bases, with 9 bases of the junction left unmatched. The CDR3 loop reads CASSSLAGGSPSTDTQYF. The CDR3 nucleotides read TGCGCCAGCAGCAGCCTAGCGGGGGGGAGCCCTAGCACAGATACGCAGTATTTT.

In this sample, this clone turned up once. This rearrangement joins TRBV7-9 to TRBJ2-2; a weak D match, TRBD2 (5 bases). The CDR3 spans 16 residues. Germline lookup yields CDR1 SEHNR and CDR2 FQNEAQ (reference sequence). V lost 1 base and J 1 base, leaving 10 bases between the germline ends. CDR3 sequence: CASSLGLGGNTGELFF. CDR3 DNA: TGTGCCAGCAGCTTAGGACTTGGAGGGAACACCGGGGAGCTGTTTTTT.

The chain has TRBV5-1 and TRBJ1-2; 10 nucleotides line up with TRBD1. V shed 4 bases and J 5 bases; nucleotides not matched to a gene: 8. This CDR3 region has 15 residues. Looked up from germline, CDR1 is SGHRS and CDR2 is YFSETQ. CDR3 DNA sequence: TGCGCCAGCAGCCCAAGACAGGGGGCAGAATATGGCTACACCTTC. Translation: CASSPRQGAEYGYTF.

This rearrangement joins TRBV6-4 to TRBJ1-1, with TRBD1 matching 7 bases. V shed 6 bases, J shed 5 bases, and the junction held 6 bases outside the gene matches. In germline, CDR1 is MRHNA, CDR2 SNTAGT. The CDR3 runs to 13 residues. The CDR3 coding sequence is TGTGCCAGCAGAGCACAGGGGTGGACTGAAGCTTTCTTT. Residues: CASRAQGWTEAFF.

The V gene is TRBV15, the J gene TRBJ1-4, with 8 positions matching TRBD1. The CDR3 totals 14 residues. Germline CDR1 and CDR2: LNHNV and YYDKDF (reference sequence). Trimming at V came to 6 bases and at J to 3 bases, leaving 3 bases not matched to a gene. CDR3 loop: CATRAQGANEKLFF. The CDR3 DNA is TGTGCCACCAGAGCACAGGGGGCTAATGAAAAACTGTTTTTT. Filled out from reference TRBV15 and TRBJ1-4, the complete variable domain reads DAMVIQNPRYQVTQFGKPVTLSCSQTLNHNVMYWYQQKSSQAPKLLFHYYDKDFNNEADTPDNFQSRRPNTSFCFLDIRSPGLGDTAMYLCATRAQGANEKLFFGSGTQLSVL.

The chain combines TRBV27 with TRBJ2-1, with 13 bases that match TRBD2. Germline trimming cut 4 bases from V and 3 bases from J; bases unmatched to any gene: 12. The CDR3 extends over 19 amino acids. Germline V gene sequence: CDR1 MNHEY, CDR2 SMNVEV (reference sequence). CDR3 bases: TGTGCCAGCAGTTATAGACTAGCGGGGGGACCCCGTCTCTACAATGAGCAGTTCTTC. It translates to CASSYRLAGGPRLYNEQFF.

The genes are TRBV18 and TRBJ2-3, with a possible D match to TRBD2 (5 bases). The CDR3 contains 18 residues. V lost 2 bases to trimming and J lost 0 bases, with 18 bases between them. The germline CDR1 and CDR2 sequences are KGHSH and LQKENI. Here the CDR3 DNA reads TGTGCCAGCTCACCATACCTGGGAGCGGACGTGAGCACAGATACGCAGTATTTT. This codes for CASSPYLGADVSTDTQYF.

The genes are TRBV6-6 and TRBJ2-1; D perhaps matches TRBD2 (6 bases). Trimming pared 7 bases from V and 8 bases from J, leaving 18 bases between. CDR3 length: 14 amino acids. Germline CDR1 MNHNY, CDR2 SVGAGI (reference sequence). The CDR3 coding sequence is TGTGCCAGCATGGGGGGATATAGGAGGGATGAGCAGTTCTTC. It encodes CASMGGYRRDEQFF.

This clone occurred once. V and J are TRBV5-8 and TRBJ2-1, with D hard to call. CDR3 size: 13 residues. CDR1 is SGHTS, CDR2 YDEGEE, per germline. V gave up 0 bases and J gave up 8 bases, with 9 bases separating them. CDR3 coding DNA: TGTGCCAGCAGCTTGGAGTCCCGCGATGAGCAGTTCTTC. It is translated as CASSLESRDEQFF.

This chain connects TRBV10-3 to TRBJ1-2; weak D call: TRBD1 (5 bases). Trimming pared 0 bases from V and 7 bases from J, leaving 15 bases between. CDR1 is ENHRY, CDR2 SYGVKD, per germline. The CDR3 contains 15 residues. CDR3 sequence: CAISESAGPPVGYTF. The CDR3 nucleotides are TGTGCCATCAGTGAGTCGGCAGGGCCACCCGTTGGCTACACCTTC.

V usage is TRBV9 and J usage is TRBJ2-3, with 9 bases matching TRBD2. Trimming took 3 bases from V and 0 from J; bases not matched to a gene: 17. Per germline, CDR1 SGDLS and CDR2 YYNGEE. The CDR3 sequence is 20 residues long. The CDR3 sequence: CASSALGWREGYTSTDTQYF. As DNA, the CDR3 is TGTGCCAGCAGCGCCCTAGGATGGCGGGAGGGTTACACTAGCACAGATACGCAGTATTTT.

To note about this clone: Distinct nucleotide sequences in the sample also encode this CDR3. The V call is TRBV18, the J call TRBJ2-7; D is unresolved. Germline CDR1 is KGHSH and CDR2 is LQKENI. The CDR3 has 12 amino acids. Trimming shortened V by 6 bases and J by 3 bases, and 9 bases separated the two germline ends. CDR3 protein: CASSPLGYEQYF. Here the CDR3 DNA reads TGTGCCAGCTCTCCTCTCGGCTACGAGCAGTACTTC.

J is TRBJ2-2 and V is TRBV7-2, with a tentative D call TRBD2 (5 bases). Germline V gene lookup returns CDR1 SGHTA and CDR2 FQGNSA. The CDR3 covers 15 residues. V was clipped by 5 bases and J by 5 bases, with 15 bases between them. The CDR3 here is CASSPSRSGTGELFF. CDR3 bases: TGTGCCAGCAGCCCCAGCCGCAGCGGAACCGGGGAGCTGTTTTTT.

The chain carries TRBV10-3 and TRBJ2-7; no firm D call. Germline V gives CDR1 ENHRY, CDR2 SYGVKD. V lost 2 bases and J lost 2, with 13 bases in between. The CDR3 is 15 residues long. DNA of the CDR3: TGTGCCATCAGTGAGGCGGTAGAGCCCCCCTACGAGCAGTACTTC. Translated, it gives CAISEAVEPPYEQYF.

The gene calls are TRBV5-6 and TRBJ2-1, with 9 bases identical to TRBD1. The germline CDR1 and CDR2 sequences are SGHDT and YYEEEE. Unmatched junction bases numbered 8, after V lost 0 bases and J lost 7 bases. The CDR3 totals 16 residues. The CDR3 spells CASSLAYADRGNEQFF. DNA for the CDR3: TGTGCCAGCAGCTTGGCATACGCGGACAGGGGAAATGAGCAGTTCTTC.

Here the CDR3 reads CASEGQGAENQPQHF. In DNA form, the CDR3 reads TGTGCCAGTGAAGGACAGGGGGCTGAAAATCAGCCCCAGCATTTT. The chain recombines TRBV19 with TRBJ1-5; 11 nucleotides line up with TRBD1. The CDR3 is made up of 15 amino acids. After removal of 8 bases from V and 4 bases from J, the junction contained 7 bases not matched to a gene. Germline CDR1 and CDR2: LNHDA and SQIVND (reference sequence).

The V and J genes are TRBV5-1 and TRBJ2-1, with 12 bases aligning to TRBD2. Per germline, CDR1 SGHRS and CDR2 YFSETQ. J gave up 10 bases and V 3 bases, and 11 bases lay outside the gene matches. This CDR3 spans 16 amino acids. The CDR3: CASSSNRLAGDTEQFF. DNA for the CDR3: TGCGCCAGCAGCTCCAACCGACTAGCGGGAGATACCGAGCAGTTCTTC.

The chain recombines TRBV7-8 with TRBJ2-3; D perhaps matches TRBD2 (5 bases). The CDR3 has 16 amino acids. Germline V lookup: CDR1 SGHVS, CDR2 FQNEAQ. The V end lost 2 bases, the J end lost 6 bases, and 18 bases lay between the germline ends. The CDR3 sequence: CASSLSPLPRRDTQYF. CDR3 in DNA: TGTGCCAGCAGCTTATCCCCCCTCCCGCGGAGGGATACGCAGTATTTT.

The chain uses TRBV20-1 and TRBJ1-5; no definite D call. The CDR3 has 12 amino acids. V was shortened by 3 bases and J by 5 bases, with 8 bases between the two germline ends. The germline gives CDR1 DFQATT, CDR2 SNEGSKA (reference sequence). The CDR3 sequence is CSASSGYQPQHF. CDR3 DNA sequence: TGCAGTGCTAGTTCAGGATATCAGCCCCAGCATTTT.

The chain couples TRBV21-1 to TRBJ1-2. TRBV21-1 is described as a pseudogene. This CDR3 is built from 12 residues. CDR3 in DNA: TGTGCCAGCGACGGGGGGGGAAACGGCTACACCTTC. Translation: CASDGGGNGYTF.

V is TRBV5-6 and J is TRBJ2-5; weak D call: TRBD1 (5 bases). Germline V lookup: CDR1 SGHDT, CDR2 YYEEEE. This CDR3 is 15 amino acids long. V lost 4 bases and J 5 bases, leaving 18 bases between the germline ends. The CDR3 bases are TGTGCCAGCAGCCAATTCCAGGGCCTCCGTGAGACCCAGTACTTC. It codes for CASSQFQGLRETQYF. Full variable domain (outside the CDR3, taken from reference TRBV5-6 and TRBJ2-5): DAGVTQSPTHLIKTRGQQVTLRCSPKSGHDTVSWYQQALGQGPQFIFQYYEEEERQRGNFPDRFSGHQFPNYSSELNVNALLLGDSALYLCASSQFQGLRETQYFGPGTRLLVL.

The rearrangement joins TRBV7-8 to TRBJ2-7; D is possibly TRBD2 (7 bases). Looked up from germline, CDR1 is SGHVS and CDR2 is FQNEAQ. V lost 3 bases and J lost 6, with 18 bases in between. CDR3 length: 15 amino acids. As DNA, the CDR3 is TGTGCCAGCAGCTTTTCCGCGGGGGCGATTTCCGAGCAGTACTTC. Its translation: CASSFSAGAISEQYF.